Reported below is one T cell receptor (beta chain). This CDR3 has 18 residues. Trimming took 4 bases from V and 0 from J; bases not matched to a gene: 12. Germline assignment: CDR1 SGHTA and CDR2 FQGTGA. TCRdb's table, derived via immunoSEQ multiplex PCR, lists solely in-frame clones and lacks some. Of 50,000 to 60,000 clones listed, about 90% are singletons. The entry originates in a study of OX40 agonist ivuxolimab in advanced cancers. Background on the study: Those enrolled were less than 85% male, with a mean age of about 66 years and ages from about 20 to 80.

This chain uses TRBV7-3 with TRBJ2-1; 7 bases line up with TRBD2. The sample consisted of CD4+ or CD8+ T cells sorted from blood, taken in a trial of the OX40 agonist ivuxolimab. The clonotype originates from an adult with an advanced solid tumor such as melanoma, head and neck, liver or kidney cancer. CDR3 DNA sequence: TGTGCCAGCAGCTCACGGGGGGTAGCGGGTAGCTCCTACAATGAGCAGTTCTTC. This codes for CASSSRGVAGSSYNEQFF.